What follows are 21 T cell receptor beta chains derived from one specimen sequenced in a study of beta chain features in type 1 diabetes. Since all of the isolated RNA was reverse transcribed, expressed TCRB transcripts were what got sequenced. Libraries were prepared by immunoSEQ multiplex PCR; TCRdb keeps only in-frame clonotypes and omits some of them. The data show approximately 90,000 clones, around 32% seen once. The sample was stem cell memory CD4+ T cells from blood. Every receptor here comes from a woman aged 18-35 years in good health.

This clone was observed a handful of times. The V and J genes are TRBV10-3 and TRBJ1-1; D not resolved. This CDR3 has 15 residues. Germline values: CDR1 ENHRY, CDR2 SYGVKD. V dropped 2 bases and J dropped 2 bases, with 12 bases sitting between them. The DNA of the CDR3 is TGTGCCATCAGTGAGGATTTGAACTACAACACTGAAGCTTTCTTT. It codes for CAISEDLNYNTEAFF.

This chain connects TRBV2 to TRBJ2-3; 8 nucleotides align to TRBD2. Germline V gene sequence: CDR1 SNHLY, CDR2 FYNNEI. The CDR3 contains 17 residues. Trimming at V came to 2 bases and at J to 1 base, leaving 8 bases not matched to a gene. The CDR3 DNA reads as TGTGCCAGCAGTGAAAGGCGCGGGGGGCTAGGCACAGATACGCAGTATTTT. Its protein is CASSERRGGLGTDTQYF.

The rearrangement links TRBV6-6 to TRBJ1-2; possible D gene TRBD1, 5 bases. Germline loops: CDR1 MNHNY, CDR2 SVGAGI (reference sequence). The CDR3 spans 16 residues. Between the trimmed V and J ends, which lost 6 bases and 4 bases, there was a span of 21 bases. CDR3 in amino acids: CASRQSGHQTFYGYTF. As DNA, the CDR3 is TGTGCCAGCAGACAAAGTGGACACCAGACCTTCTATGGCTACACCTTC.

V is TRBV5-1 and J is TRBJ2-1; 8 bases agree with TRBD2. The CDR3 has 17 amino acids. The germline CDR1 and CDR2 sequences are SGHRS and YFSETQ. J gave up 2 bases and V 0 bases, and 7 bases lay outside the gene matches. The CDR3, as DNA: TGCGCCAGCAGCTTGGGTGGTAATAGCGGGGCCTACAATGAGCAGTTCTTC. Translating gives CASSLGGNSGAYNEQFF.

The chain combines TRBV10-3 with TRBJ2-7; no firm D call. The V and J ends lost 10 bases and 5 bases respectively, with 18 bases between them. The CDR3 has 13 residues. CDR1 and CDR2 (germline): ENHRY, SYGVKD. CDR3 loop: CATMQISTDEQYF. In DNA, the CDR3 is TGTGCCACCATGCAAATAAGCACCGACGAGCAGTACTTC.

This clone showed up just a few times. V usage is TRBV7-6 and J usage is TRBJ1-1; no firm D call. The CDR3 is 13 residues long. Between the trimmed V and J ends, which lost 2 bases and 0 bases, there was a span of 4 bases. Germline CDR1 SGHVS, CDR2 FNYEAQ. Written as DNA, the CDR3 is TGTGCCAGCAGCTTACAGGTGAACACTGAAGCTTTCTTT. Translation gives CASSLQVNTEAFF.

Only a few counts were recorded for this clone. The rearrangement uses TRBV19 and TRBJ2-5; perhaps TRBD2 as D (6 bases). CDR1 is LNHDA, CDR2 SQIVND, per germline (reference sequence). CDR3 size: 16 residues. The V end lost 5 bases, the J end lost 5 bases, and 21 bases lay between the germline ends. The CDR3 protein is CASSPQPVPGGETQYF. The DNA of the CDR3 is TGTGCCAGTAGTCCACAACCGGTTCCCGGAGGGGAGACCCAGTACTTC.

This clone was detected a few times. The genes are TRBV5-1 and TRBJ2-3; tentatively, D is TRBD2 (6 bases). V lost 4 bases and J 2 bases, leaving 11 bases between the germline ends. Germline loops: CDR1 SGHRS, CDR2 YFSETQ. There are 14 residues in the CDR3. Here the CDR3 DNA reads TGCGCCAGCAGCCTAGGGACTCCCACAGATACGCAGTATTTT. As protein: CASSLGTPTDTQYF.

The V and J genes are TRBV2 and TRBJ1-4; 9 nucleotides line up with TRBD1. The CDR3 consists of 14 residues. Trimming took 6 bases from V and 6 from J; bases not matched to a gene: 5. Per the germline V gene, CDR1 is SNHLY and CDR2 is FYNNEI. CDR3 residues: CASSRDRDYEKLFF. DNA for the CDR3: TGTGCCAGCAGCAGGGACAGGGATTATGAAAAACTGTTTTTT.

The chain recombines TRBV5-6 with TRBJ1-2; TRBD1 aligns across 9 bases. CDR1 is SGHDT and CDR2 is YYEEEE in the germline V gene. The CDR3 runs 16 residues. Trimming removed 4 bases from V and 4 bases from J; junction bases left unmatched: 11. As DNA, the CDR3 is TGTGCCAGCAGCCCCAAGGGTGACAGGGGGTTCTATGGCTACACCTTC. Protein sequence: CASSPKGDRGFYGYTF.

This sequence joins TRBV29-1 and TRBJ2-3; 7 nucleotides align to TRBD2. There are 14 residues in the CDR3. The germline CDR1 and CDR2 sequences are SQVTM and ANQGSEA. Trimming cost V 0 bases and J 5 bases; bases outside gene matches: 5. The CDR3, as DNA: TGCAGCGTTGAAGAAAGCGGGGCCGGAGATACGCAGTATTTT. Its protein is CSVEESGAGDTQYF.

The CDR3: CASDPSSASTGELFF. The CDR3 DNA reads as TGTGCCAGCGACCCCTCTAGCGCTTCTACCGGGGAGCTGTTTTTT. The V and J genes are TRBV2 and TRBJ2-2, with a tentative D call TRBD2 (6 bases). Germline CDR1 SNHLY, CDR2 FYNNEI. The CDR3 has 15 amino acids. Trimming removed 8 bases at V and 5 bases at J, with 18 bases between. The variable domain in full, with the rest retrieved from reference TRBV2 and TRBJ2-2, is EPEVTQTPSHQVTQMGQEVILRCVPISNHLYFYWYRQILGQKVEFLVSFYNNEISEKSEIFDDQFSVERPDGSNFTLKIRSTKLEDSAMYFCASDPSSASTGELFFGEGSRLTVL.

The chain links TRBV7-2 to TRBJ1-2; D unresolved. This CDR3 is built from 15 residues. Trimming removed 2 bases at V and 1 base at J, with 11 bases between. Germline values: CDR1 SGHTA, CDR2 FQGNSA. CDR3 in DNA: TGTGCCAGCAGCTTACAGGCGCCTCTTAACTATGGCTACACCTTC. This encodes CASSLQAPLNYGYTF.

The CDR3 bases are TGTGCCAGCAGGCGGGACACCGGGGAGCTGTTTTTT. Amino acid sequence: CASRRDTGELFF. The V gene is TRBV9, the J gene TRBJ2-2, with a weak D call TRBD2 (5 bases). The CDR3 length is 12 residues. Trimming stripped 5 bases from V and 3 bases from J, with 5 bases between. Germline CDR1 SGDLS, CDR2 YYNGEE.

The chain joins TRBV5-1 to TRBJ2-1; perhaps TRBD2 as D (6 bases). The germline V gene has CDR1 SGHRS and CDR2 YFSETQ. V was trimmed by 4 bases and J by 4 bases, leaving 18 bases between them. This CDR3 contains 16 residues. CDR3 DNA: TGCGCCAGCAGCCTCCGGAGTAGCGGCCTATACAATGAGCAGTTCTTC. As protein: CASSLRSSGLYNEQFF.

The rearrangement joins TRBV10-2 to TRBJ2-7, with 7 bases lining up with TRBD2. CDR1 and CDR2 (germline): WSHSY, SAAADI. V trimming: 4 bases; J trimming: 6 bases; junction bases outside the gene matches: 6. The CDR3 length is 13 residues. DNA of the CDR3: TGCGCCAGCAGTGCGGCGGGAGCCCCCGAGCAGTACTTC. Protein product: CASSAAGAPEQYF.

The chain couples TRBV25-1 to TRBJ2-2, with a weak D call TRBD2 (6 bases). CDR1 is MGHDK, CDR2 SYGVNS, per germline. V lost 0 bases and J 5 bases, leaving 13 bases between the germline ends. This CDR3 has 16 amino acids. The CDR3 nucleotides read TGTGCCAGCAGTGAATATAGTACAGGAGGGACCGGGGAGCTGTTTTTT. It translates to CASSEYSTGGTGELFF.

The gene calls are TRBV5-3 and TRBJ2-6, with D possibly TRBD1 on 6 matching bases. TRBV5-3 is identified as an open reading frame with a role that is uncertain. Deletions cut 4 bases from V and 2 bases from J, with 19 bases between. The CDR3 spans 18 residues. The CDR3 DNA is TGTGCCAGAAGCCACCCGGACAGAAGAAGCACTGGGGCCAACGTCCTGACTTTC. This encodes CARSHPDRRSTGANVLTF.

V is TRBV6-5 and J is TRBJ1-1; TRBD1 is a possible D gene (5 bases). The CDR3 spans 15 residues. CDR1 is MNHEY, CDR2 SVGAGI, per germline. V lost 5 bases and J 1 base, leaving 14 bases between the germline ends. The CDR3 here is CASSHGGSPNTEAFF. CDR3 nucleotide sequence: TGTGCCAGCAGTCACGGGGGGTCCCCGAACACTGAAGCTTTCTTT.

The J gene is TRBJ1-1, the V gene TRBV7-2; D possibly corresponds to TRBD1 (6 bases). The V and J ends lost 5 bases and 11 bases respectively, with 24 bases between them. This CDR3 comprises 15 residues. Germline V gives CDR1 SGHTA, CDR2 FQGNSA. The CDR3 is CASSPKGGRHFNAFF. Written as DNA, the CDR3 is TGTGCCAGCAGCCCCAAGGGGGGGCGGCATTTTAACGCTTTCTTT.

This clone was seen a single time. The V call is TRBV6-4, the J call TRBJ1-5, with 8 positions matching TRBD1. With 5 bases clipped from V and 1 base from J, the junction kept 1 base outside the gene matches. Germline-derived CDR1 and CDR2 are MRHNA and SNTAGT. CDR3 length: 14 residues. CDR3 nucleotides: TGTGCCAGCAGTTGGGACAGGAGCAATCAGCCCCAGCATTTT. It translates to CASSWDRSNQPQHF.